The 19 T cell receptor beta chains presented below share a single source sample, sequenced in a study of tumor and adjacent non-tumor tissue in lung cancer (dated by TCRdb to between 2018 and 2020). Library preparation was by multiplex PCR. The instrument was an Illumina HiSeq 2500. TCRbeta libraries were constructed through three rounds of nested PCR with primers (Table S4) according to protocols modified from ARM-PCR. TCRdb reprocessing: public reads trimmed at Q25 with fastp, clones called with MiXCR, in-frame beta chains kept. Under each unique CDR3 protein, matching rows form one entry showing the most common genes and DNA. The sample profile shows about 60,000 distinct CDR3 sequences; around 61% of them were found once. The ten largest clonotypes hold around 29% of the sample. RNA was isolated from bulk, unsorted tissue, and RNA quality was assessed with a NanoDrop ND-1000 and an Agilent 2100. Distant non-tumor tissue taken more than 3 cm from the tumor edge was used as the normal lung sample.

The material sequenced was distant non-tumor lung tissue. These receptors originate from a man aged 65-85 years with non-small cell lung cancer.

The chain employs TRBV6-1 and TRBJ1-4, with TRBD1 as a possible D gene (5 bases). The germline gives CDR1 MNHNS, CDR2 SASEGT. Trimming cost V 2 bases and J 10 bases, with 14 bases left between them. The CDR3 is 14 residues long. The CDR3 bases are TGTGCCAGCAGTGAAATGGGAGGGGATCGAAAACTGTTTTTT. Its protein product is CASSEMGGDRKLFF.

In the case of this clonotype: A read error may account for a junction end that differs from germline. V gene TRBV11-2 combines with J gene TRBJ2-5; 7 nucleotides align to TRBD2. The CDR3 has 14 residues. Germline V CDR1 and CDR2: SGHAT, FQNNGV. In DNA form, the CDR3 reads TGTGCCGACAGCTCCTGGGAGGGCCAAGAGACCCAATACTTC. Translation: CADSSWEGQETQYF.

In regard to this clonotype: This clone may be a read error of a much larger clone one base away. The CDR3 end shows no conserved phenylalanine or tryptophan, and so a read error is likely. For the CDR3, the DNA is TGCGCCAGCAGCCCCGAGGTGGACTGGAACACTGAAGCTTTCGTT. Protein sequence: CASSPEVDWNTEAFV. The V and J genes are TRBV5-1 and TRBJ1-1; D is unclear. The V and J ends lost 4 bases and 1 base respectively, with 14 bases between them. The CDR3 extends over 15 amino acids. From germline, CDR1 is SGHRS and CDR2 YFSETQ.

This chain connects TRBV13 to TRBJ2-3; no firm D call. The CDR3 consists of 12 residues. Trimming removed 0 bases at V and 15 bases at J, with 13 bases between. CDR1 and CDR2 from the germline V gene are PRHDT and FYEKMQ (reference sequence). The CDR3 nucleotides are TGTGCCAGCAGCTTAGGCCCGGGTAAGCATTATTTT. Translating it yields CASSLGPGKHYF.

This clonotype was detected many times. This chain joins TRBV4-1 and TRBJ1-1, with D maybe TRBD1 (5 bases). The CDR3 has 15 amino acids. V was shortened by 5 bases and J by 1 base, with 14 bases between the two germline ends. Per germline, CDR1 MGHRA and CDR2 YSYEKL. CDR3 sequence reads: CASSDNRNANTEAFF. The CDR3 DNA reads TGCGCCAGCAGCGATAACAGGAATGCGAACACTGAAGCTTTCTTT.

For this clonotype: A much larger clone differs from this one at a single base, so this may be a read error. CDR3 in amino acids: CAIGSHPGRSMNTEAFF. As DNA, the CDR3 is TGTGCCATCGGGTCCCATCCGGGACGGAGTATGAACACTGAAGCTTTCTTT. V is TRBV10-3 and J is TRBJ1-1, with a weak D call TRBD1 (5 bases). The CDR3 is made up of 17 amino acids. Trimming stripped 8 bases from V and 0 bases from J, with 22 bases between. Germline CDR1 and CDR2: ENHRY and SYGVKD.

This clonotype was seen at least ten times. The V gene is TRBV29-1, the J gene TRBJ2-1; no clear D. Germline assignment: CDR1 SQVTM and CDR2 ANQGSEA. With 4 bases removed from V and 0 bases from J, the gap between germline ends came to 4 bases. The CDR3 spans 12 residues. The CDR3 loop is CSVVPSYNEQFF. The CDR3 DNA reads TGCAGCGTTGTGCCCTCCTACAATGAGCAGTTCTTC.

This clonotype has a handful of counts. Compared with germline, one end of the junction differs, possibly owing to a read error. The V and J genes are TRBV2 and TRBJ2-5; 14 nucleotides match TRBD2. CDR3 length: 17 residues. The germline V gene encodes CDR1 SNHLY and CDR2 FYNNEI. The CDR3 spells CASSEAGTSGGAETQYF. The CDR3 nucleotides read TGTGCCAGTAGTGAAGCAGGGACTAGCGGGGGTGCAGAGACCCAGTACTTC.

About this clonotype itself: The junction and the germline gene differ at one end; a read error may be behind it. V usage is TRBV12-3 or TRBV12-4 and J usage is TRBJ2-2; 7 positions agree with TRBD1. The length of the CDR3 is 14 residues. The CDR3 spells CASSLQGDTGEPFF. As DNA, the CDR3 is TGTGCCAGCAGTTTACAGGGGGACACCGGGGAGCCGTTTTTT.

On this clonotype itself: The junction does not match germline at one end; this may be a read error. The rearrangement joins TRBV6-1 to TRBJ1-1; D is undetermined. The V gene's germline CDR1 is MNHNS and CDR2 SASEGT. The CDR3 loop spans 15 amino acids. The CDR3 is CASRDISKAGTVAFF. In DNA, the CDR3 is TGTGCCAGCAGGGATATCAGCAAGGCGGGCACTGTAGCTTTCTTT.

With respect to this clonotype: The junction does not match germline at one end; this may be a read error. The V gene is TRBV5-1, the J gene TRBJ2-1, with D tentatively TRBD2 (5 bases). This CDR3 is built from 14 residues. Looked up from germline, CDR1 is SGHRS and CDR2 is YFSETQ. CDR3 coding DNA: TGCGCCAGGACCAATGGGGAGTACTACAATGAGCAATTCTTC. Translation: CARTNGEYYNEQFF.

This clonotype was observed a few times. The chain couples TRBV20-1 to TRBJ2-1, with TRBD2 as a possible D gene (5 bases). V was shortened by 6 bases and J by 5 bases, with 14 bases between the two germline ends. The CDR3 has 13 amino acids. Germline V lookup: CDR1 DFQATT, CDR2 SNEGSKA (reference sequence). CDR3 loop: CSAAGPGNNEQFF. In DNA, the CDR3 is TGCAGTGCGGCGGGTCCTGGAAACAATGAGCAGTTCTTC.

Remarks on this clonotype: A read error may be the cause here, since a much bigger clone is one base away. The CDR3 reads CASNRRDTQYF. The CDR3 DNA reads as TGTGCCAGCAATAGGAGGGATACGCAGTATTTT. The V and J genes are TRBV12-3 or TRBV12-4 and TRBJ2-3; perhaps TRBD2 as D (5 bases). V lost 7 bases to trimming and J lost 6 bases, with 8 bases between them. This CDR3 contains 11 residues.

The chain is built from TRBV28 and TRBJ1-2; D ambiguous. V was cut by 3 bases and J by 6 bases, with 14 bases left in between. The germline V gene has CDR1 MDHEN and CDR2 SYDVKM. The CDR3 is 14 amino acids. CDR3 amino acids: CASSFRMLGDGYTF. The DNA for the CDR3 is TGTGCCAGCAGTTTTAGGATGCTGGGCGATGGCTACACCTTC.

The chain links TRBV7-8 to TRBJ1-1; D is ambiguous. V lost 10 bases, J lost 3 bases, and 15 bases lay in between. Germline V lookup: CDR1 SGHVS, CDR2 FQNEAQ. The CDR3 consists of 13 residues. The CDR3 sequence is CANGSFGDTEAFF. The CDR3, as DNA: TGTGCCAACGGCTCTTTCGGGGACACTGAAGCTTTCTTT.

This clonotype came up once. Since a much larger clone is just one base distant, this may be a read error. This chain uses TRBV5-6 with TRBJ2-3; TRBD2 might be the D (6 bases). The V end lost 7 bases, the J end lost 0 bases, and 21 bases lay between the germline ends. Germline V gene data show CDR1 as SGHDT and CDR2 as YYEEEE. CDR3 length: 17 residues. Here the CDR3 DNA reads TGTGCCAGCGGCTCCCTGATCCGGAGGGGCAGCACAGATACGCAGTATTTT. It yields the protein CASGSLIRRGSTDTQYF. Full variable domain (remainder filled in from reference TRBV5-6 and TRBJ2-3): DAGVTQSPTHLIKTRGQQVTLRCSPKSGHDTVSWYQQALGQGPQFIFQYYEEEERQRGNFPDRFSGHQFPNYSSELNVNALLLGDSALYLCASGSLIRRGSTDTQYFGPGTRLTVL.

The sample holds many counts of this clonotype. The chain is built from TRBV11-2 and TRBJ2-5, with 8 bases aligning to TRBD1. Germline V gene data show CDR1 as SGHAT and CDR2 as FQNNGV. CDR3 size: 14 residues. After removal of 5 bases from V and 1 base from J, the junction contained 3 bases not matched to a gene. This CDR3 is CASSPTGGQETQYF. CDR3 bases: TGTGCCAGCAGCCCCACAGGGGGCCAAGAGACCCAGTACTTC.

Concerning this clonotype: A read error is likely, as this CDR3 ends without the conserved phenylalanine or tryptophan. CDR3 protein: CIAGHDEQYL. CDR3 nucleotide sequence: TGCATCGCCGGACACGACGAGCAGTACCTC. J is TRBJ2-7 and V is TRBV29-1; D might be TRBD1 (5 bases). Germline CDR1 reads SQVTM; CDR2 reads ANQGSEA. The CDR3 is made up of 10 amino acids.

There are many counts of this clonotype. The chain employs TRBV24-1 and TRBJ2-1; 9 bases are shared with TRBD1. The CDR3 spans 15 residues. Germline V gene lookup returns CDR1 KGHDR and CDR2 SFDVKD. V dropped 4 bases and J dropped 8; count of bases not matched to a gene: 8. The CDR3 reads CATSDTATGGYEQFF. The CDR3 nucleotides read TGTGCCACCAGTGACACTGCGACAGGGGGATATGAGCAGTTCTTC.